This T cell receptor beta chain derives from a study of T-cell reconstitution after alpha-beta-depleted transplantation in children. In its sample, this clonotype was seen many times. Library preparation (for TCRbeta) was performed with unique molecular identifiers. From the PCR reads, TCRdb called clonotypes with MiXCR, one entry per CDR3 protein. The sample holds about 610,000 distinct CDR3 sequences, about 10% seen once. The CDR3 sequence is 15 residues long. Germline CDR1 is MDHEN and CDR2 is SYDVKM. Trimming stripped 6 bases from V and 10 bases from J, with 22 bases between. The specimen was PBMCs from the stem cell graft donor, collected from the stem cell graft. The chain joins TRBV28 to TRBJ2-1; D is possibly TRBD1 (6 bases). The receptor comes from a human donor who donated a stem cell graft to a child with acute myeloid leukemia. In nucleotides, the CDR3 is TGTGCCAGCAGCCCCGGGGACAACTCCCAGGAGGAGCAGTTCTTC. It is translated as CASSPGDNSQEEQFF.